Included here is one T cell receptor (beta chain) sequence, with context. Its antigen is unidentified. The germline V gene encodes CDR1 SGDLS and CDR2 YYNGEE. The CDR3 spans 15 residues. V lost 2 bases and J 2 bases, leaving 13 bases between the germline ends. TCRdb's copy holds only in-frame clones and misses some; the assay was immunoSEQ multiplex PCR. The sample gives 200,000 to 250,000 clones, about 95% of which show up once; about 1.5% is in the top ten. The data are from a study of T cell responses to AZD1222 COVID-19 vaccine. Overall study findings and caveats: The sample set comprised mostly white British donors with more females, and clonal diversity was possibly underestimated.

The V and J genes are TRBV9 and TRBJ2-5, with D maybe TRBD2 (6 bases). Sequencing was performed on peripheral blood, taken 28 days after the second dose of the MenACWY control vaccine. The TCR originated in an adult who received the MenACWY meningococcal vaccine as a control. CDR3 in DNA: TGTGCCAGCAGCGTTGGGAGGCGGCAGCAAGAGACCCAGTACTTC. Translation gives CASSVGRRQQETQYF.